The 26 T cell receptor beta chains listed next were all sequenced from one sample in a study of radiotherapy plus CTLA-4 blockade in lung cancer. The table came from immunoSEQ multiplex PCR; TCRdb's copy has only in-frame clones and leaves some out. This table has 23,000 or so clones, around 70% appearing once. The sequences come from peripheral blood, collected from a patient treated with radiotherapy plus ipilimumab. These receptors originate from a human donor with non-small cell lung cancer whose response to radiotherapy plus ipilimumab could not be evaluated.

This rearrangement joins TRBV7-2 to TRBJ2-7, with 14 bases lining up with TRBD2. V lost 5 bases, J lost 4 bases, and 7 bases stayed unmatched. The CDR3 length is 16 residues. CDR1 is SGHTA, CDR2 FQGNSA, per germline. This chain's CDR3 is CASSARTSGRRYEQYF. CDR3 DNA sequence: TGTGCCAGCAGCGCCCGGACTAGCGGGAGGCGGTACGAGCAGTACTTC.

The chain couples TRBV28 to TRBJ1-5; the D is unclear. This CDR3 contains 14 residues. CDR1 is MDHEN and CDR2 is SYDVKM in the germline V gene. Trimming left V 2 bases short and J 4 bases short, with 9 bases between. The CDR3 spells CASSLTLKNQPQHF. As DNA, the CDR3 is TGTGCCAGCAGTTTAACTCTGAAGAATCAGCCCCAGCATTTT.

As concerns this clone: One junction end disagrees with the germline gene, perhaps due to a read error. The chain has TRBV20-1 and TRBJ2-1; 7 bases align to TRBD2. The V gene's germline CDR1 is DFQATT and CDR2 SNEGSKA (reference sequence). The CDR3 contains 11 residues. The DNA for the CDR3 is TGCAGTGCTAGAGGGGGGGGGTTACAGGTCTTC. This codes for CSARGGGLQVF.

Points on this clone: A read error may account for a junction end that differs from germline. The genes are TRBV27 and TRBJ2-5, with D possibly being TRBD2 (5 bases). With the DNA end fitting TRBJ2-7 better, the J assignment may be wrong. CDR1 and CDR2 from the germline V gene are MNHEY and SMNVEV (reference sequence). The CDR3 is 13 residues long. The CDR3 protein is CASSLHTSGEQYF. The CDR3 DNA sequence: TGTGCTAGCAGTTTACACACTAGTGGCGAGCAGTACTTC.

The chain employs TRBV11-1 and TRBJ2-3, with 15 positions matching TRBD2. Germline V lookup: CDR1 SGHAT, CDR2 FQDESV (reference sequence). V lost 5 bases, J lost 6 bases, and 6 bases stayed unmatched. The CDR3 has 16 amino acids. The chain's CDR3 is CASSDGLAGGPDTQYF. CDR3 in DNA: TGTGCCAGCAGCGACGGACTAGCGGGAGGGCCGGATACGCAGTATTTT.

V usage is TRBV11-2 and J usage is TRBJ2-1; no clear D gene. V gave up 2 bases and J gave up 0 bases, with 11 bases separating them. CDR1 is SGHAT and CDR2 is FQNNGV in the germline V gene. The CDR3 consists of 16 residues. CDR3 amino acids: CASSLPSRNSYNEQFF. Written as DNA, the CDR3 is TGTGCCAGCAGCTTACCATCTAGGAACTCCTACAATGAGCAGTTCTTC.

The chain combines TRBV19 with TRBJ1-5, with unresolved D. V was pared by 5 bases and J by 4 bases, with 9 bases between. Germline V gene lookup returns CDR1 LNHDA and CDR2 SQIVND (reference sequence). CDR3 length: 13 residues. The CDR3, as DNA: TGTGCCAGTAGTCCCGAGGGTAATCAGCCCCAGCATTTT. Translating it yields CASSPEGNQPQHF.

A few counts support this clone. The chain couples TRBV16 to TRBJ1-1; D is unclear. Trimming removed 0 bases from V and 11 bases from J, with 16 bases in between. This CDR3 spans 14 amino acids. Germline V gene sequence: CDR1 KGHSY, CDR2 FQNENV. Here the CDR3 reads CASSQSTVLAGAFF. In DNA form, the CDR3 reads TGTGCCAGCAGCCAATCCACAGTGCTGGCGGGGGCTTTCTTT.

This clone was counted a few times. The genes are TRBV5-4 and TRBJ2-2; 8 positions agree with TRBD1. The CDR3 extends over 16 amino acids. Per germline, CDR1 SGHNT and CDR2 YYREEE (reference sequence). The junction had 6 bases not matched to a gene; V was cut back by 2 bases and J by 3 bases. In DNA form, the CDR3 reads TGTGCCAGCAGCTTATCTCAGGGGGCCTACACCGGGGAGCTGTTTTTT. Its protein is CASSLSQGAYTGELFF.

The chain carries TRBV5-6 and TRBJ2-7, with 12 bases matching TRBD1. The ends lost 4 bases at V and 6 bases at J; junction bases unmatched: 8. CDR1 is SGHDT, CDR2 YYEEEE, per germline. The CDR3 extends over 15 amino acids. The CDR3 bases are TGTGCCAGCAGCGAACCCGGGACAGGGGGCGGCGAGCAGTACTTC. Residues: CASSEPGTGGGEQYF.

This clone appeared a few times. The chain has TRBV9 and TRBJ2-7; 10 bases are a match to TRBD2. The CDR3 is 14 residues long. Germline CDR1 reads SGDLS; CDR2 reads YYNGEE. J gave up 1 base and V 2 bases, and 0 bases lay outside the gene matches. The CDR3 is CASSVGLASYEQYF. CDR3 bases: TGTGCCAGCAGCGTGGGACTAGCGTCCTACGAGCAGTACTTC. The complete variable domain, with remaining parts taken from reference TRBV9 and TRBJ2-7, reads DSGVTQTPKHLITATGQRVTLRCSPRSGDLSVYWYQQSLDQGLQFLIQYYNGEERAKGNILERFSAQQFPDLHSELNLSSLELGDSALYFCASSVGLASYEQYFGPGTRLTVT.

In nucleotides, the CDR3 is TGTGCCAGTAGTTTCATGACAGGCTCCTATCAGCCCCAGCATTTT. Protein: CASSFMTGSYQPQHF. This chain uses TRBV19 with TRBJ1-5, with a weak D call TRBD1 (6 bases). Germline CDR1 and CDR2: LNHDA and SQIVND (reference sequence). CDR3 length: 15 amino acids. Trimming cost V 5 bases and J 5 bases, with 16 bases left between them.

V usage is TRBV5-5 and J usage is TRBJ2-7; 11 bases agree with TRBD2. Losses at the gene ends were 0 bases for V and 2 bases for J; bases not matched to a gene: 10. This CDR3 is built from 18 residues. The germline gives CDR1 SGHKS, CDR2 YYEKEE (reference sequence). The CDR3 sequence: CASSLALAGGPGTYEQYF. The CDR3 region has the DNA TGTGCCAGCAGCTTGGCCTTAGCGGGAGGGCCGGGTACCTACGAGCAGTACTTC. Filled out from reference TRBV5-5 and TRBJ2-7, the complete variable domain reads DAGVTQSPTHLIKTRGQQVTLRCSPISGHKSVSWYQQVLGQGPQFIFQYYEKEERGRGNFPDRFSARQFPNYSSELNVNALLLGDSALYLCASSLALAGGPGTYEQYFGPGTRLTVT.

This clone appeared a few times. This rearrangement joins TRBV30 to TRBJ1-4; no reliable D call. Trimming cost V 4 bases and J 7 bases, with 10 bases left between them. Germline lookup yields CDR1 GTSNPN and CDR2 SVGIG (reference sequence). The CDR3 spans 12 residues. The CDR3 is CAWTRSSEKLFF. The CDR3 region has the DNA TGTGCCTGGACCCGATCGAGTGAAAAACTGTTTTTT.

The J gene is TRBJ1-1, the V gene TRBV29-1; TRBD1 might be the D (5 bases). Trimming pared 7 bases from V and 3 bases from J, leaving 12 bases between. The CDR3 is made up of 12 amino acids. Looked up from germline, CDR1 is SQVTM and CDR2 is ANQGSEA. The CDR3 coding sequence is TGCAGCGGGGGGACTCTCGACACTGAAGCTTTCTTT. It encodes CSGGTLDTEAFF. Complete variable domain (other parts from reference TRBV29-1 and TRBJ1-1): SAVISQKPSRDICQRGTSLTIQCQVDSQVTMMFWYRQQPGQSLTLIATANQGSEATYESGFVIDKFPISRPNLTFSTLTVSNMSPEDSSIYLCSGGTLDTEAFFGQGTRLTVV.

The rearrangement uses TRBV10-3 and TRBJ1-2; 8 nucleotides agree with TRBD1. CDR3 length equals 15 residues. Germline loops: CDR1 ENHRY, CDR2 SYGVKD. J gave up 5 bases and V 4 bases, and 9 bases lay outside the gene matches. For the CDR3, the DNA is TGTGCCATCAGTGCCACATACAGGGGGGATTATGGCTACACCTTC. It codes for CAISATYRGDYGYTF.

The chain has TRBV29-1 and TRBJ1-2; tentative D call: TRBD1 (6 bases). The CDR3 is 12 residues long. Per the germline V gene, CDR1 is SQVTM and CDR2 is ANQGSEA. The V gene lost 6 bases and the J gene lost 2 bases, with 10 bases spanning the gap. CDR3 protein: CSVGGQNYGYTF. In DNA form, the CDR3 reads TGCAGCGTGGGGGGGCAGAACTATGGCTACACCTTC.

The V gene is TRBV9, the J gene TRBJ2-1; D possibly corresponds to TRBD2 (5 bases). The ends were cut back, 4 bases at V and 8 bases at J, with 22 bases in the middle. Per the germline V gene, CDR1 is SGDLS and CDR2 is YYNGEE. The length of the CDR3 is 16 residues. The CDR3: CASSTYLVGEAYEQFF. The CDR3, as DNA: TGTGCCAGCAGCACCTACTTGGTGGGAGAAGCATATGAGCAGTTCTTC.

This clone was observed a single time. CDR3 bases: TGTGCCAGCAGTTACAACAGGGTATCTTTAGAGACCCAGTACTTC. It codes for CASSYNRVSLETQYF. The chain uses TRBV6-6 and TRBJ2-5; maybe TRBD1 (6 bases). Trimming removed 2 bases from V and 4 bases from J, with 14 bases in between. In germline, CDR1 is MNHNY, CDR2 SVGAGI (reference sequence). The CDR3 sequence is 15 residues long.

The rearrangement links TRBV9 to TRBJ2-5; 10 positions agree with TRBD1. The J call is in doubt because the DNA end fits TRBJ2-7 better. Germline V gene lookup returns CDR1 SGDLS and CDR2 YYNGEE. The CDR3 runs to 13 residues. CDR3 nucleotide sequence: TGTGCCAGCAGTGGACAGGGGGCCTACGAGCAGTACTTC. Its translation: CASSGQGAYEQYF.

This clone was found once. The V gene is TRBV4-1, the J gene TRBJ2-5, with 14 bases that match TRBD2. Germline CDR1 reads MGHRA; CDR2 reads YSYEKL. The CDR3 covers 17 residues. The V segment lost 3 bases and the J segment 5 bases; nucleotides outside the gene matches: 8. Here the CDR3 DNA reads TGCGCCAGCAGCCACTCGACTAGCGGGAGGGCCGGGGAGACCCAGTACTTC. This sequence encodes CASSHSTSGRAGETQYF.

This chain connects TRBV7-2 to TRBJ2-5; D remains ambiguous. In germline, CDR1 is SGHTA, CDR2 FQGNSA. Deletions cut 4 bases from V and 5 bases from J, with 8 bases between. The CDR3 is 12 amino acids. The CDR3 sequence is CASSSFRETQYF. The CDR3 DNA follows: TGTGCCAGCAGCTCCTTTCGGGAGACCCAGTACTTC.

This chain uses TRBV11-1 with TRBJ1-2, with 8 nucleotides matching TRBD1. V gave up 5 bases and J gave up 6 bases; unmatched junction bases: 8. CDR1 is SGHAT and CDR2 is FQDESV in the germline V gene (reference sequence). The length of the CDR3 is 14 residues. CDR3: CASSPDRGDDGYTF. DNA for the CDR3: TGTGCCAGCAGCCCTGACAGGGGTGATGATGGCTACACCTTC.

This clone has a handful of counts. J is TRBJ1-3 and V is TRBV6-5, with D tentatively TRBD1 (6 bases). Germline V lookup: CDR1 MNHEY, CDR2 SVGAGI. V was cut by 4 bases and J by 0 bases, with 10 bases left in between. The CDR3 sequence is 15 residues long. CDR3 sequence (DNA): TGTGCCAGCAGTTTTTCCAGGGGCTCTGGAAACACCATATATTTT. Protein product: CASSFSRGSGNTIYF.

In this sample, this clone turned up a few times. The chain has TRBV19 and TRBJ1-5; the match to TRBD1 covers 8 bases. This CDR3 is 14 amino acids long. The junction had 5 bases not matched to a gene; V was cut back by 3 bases and J by 7 bases. CDR1 is LNHDA, CDR2 SQIVND, per germline (reference sequence). CDR3 in DNA: TGTGCCAGTAGTATCGACAGGGGTAACCAGCCCCAGCATTTT. Translated: CASSIDRGNQPQHF.

This clone was found a few times. The chain employs TRBV4-2 and TRBJ1-3, with D possibly matching TRBD1 (6 bases). Trimming took 3 bases from V and 2 from J, leaving 17 bases between them. The germline V gene encodes CDR1 LGHNA and CDR2 YNFKEQ. CDR3 size: 17 residues. The CDR3 spells CASSHPGALGPGNTIYF. The CDR3 coding sequence is TGTGCCAGCAGCCACCCAGGGGCCCTAGGCCCTGGAAACACCATATATTTT.